This T cell receptor (beta chain) is from a study of T cells after yellow fever vaccination. Study summary: With SMART-Seq v4 Ultra Low Input, the fractions containing low cell numbers were prepared.

Worth noting for this clonotype: Its specificity is unknown.

Study findings and constraints: From the bulk population, abundant clonotypes could contaminate and appear within FACS-sorted repertoires. A limited proportion of clonotypes was detected within both the CD4 and CD8 compartments. Clones from primary vaccination mostly reappeared after the booster (roughly 95% CD4, over 85% CD8).

Germline CDR1 reads SGHTA; CDR2 reads FQGNSA. CDR3 length: 15 amino acids. Between the trimmed V and J ends, which lost 2 bases and 3 bases, there was a span of 12 bases. TCRdb redid the calling of the 5' RACE reads with MiXCR, one entry per CDR3 protein. This sample has some 670,000 distinct CDR3 sequences, with 9% to 15% found just once. This TCR derives from a man aged 30 to 45 who received the YFV17D yellow fever vaccine. Source: PBMCs, taken on the day of the yellow fever booster vaccination. The chain links TRBV7-2 to TRBJ2-3; the D gene is possibly TRBD2 (6 bases). CDR3 coding DNA: TGTGCCAGCAGCTTAACGGGAGCCAGGACAGATACGCAGTATTTT. It translates to CASSLTGARTDTQYF.